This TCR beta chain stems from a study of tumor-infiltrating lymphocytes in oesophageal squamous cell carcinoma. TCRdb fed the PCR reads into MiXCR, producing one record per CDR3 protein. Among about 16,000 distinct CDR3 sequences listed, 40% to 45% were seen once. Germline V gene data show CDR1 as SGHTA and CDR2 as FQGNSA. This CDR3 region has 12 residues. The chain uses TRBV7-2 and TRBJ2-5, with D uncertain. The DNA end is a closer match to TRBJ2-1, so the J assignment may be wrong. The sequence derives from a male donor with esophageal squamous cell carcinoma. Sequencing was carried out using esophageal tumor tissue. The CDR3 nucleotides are TGTGCCAGCAGCTCTGCTGGCCTGGAGCAGTTCTTC. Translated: CASSSAGLEQFF.